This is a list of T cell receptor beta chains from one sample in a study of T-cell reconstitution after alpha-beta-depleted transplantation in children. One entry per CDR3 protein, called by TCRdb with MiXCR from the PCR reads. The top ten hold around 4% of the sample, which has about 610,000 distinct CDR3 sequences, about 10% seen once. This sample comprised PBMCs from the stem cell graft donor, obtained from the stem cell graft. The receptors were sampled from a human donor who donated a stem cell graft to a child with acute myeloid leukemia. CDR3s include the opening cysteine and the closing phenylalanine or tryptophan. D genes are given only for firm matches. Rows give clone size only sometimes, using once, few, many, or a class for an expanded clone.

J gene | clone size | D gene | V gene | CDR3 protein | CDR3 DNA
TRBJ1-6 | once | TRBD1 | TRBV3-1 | CASSFGQDVSPLHF | TGTGCCAGCAGCTTTGGACAGGATGTGTCACCCCTCCACTTT
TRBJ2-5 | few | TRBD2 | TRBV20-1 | CSARATSGRGETQYF | TGCAGTGCTAGAGCGACTAGCGGGAGGGGCGAGACCCAGTACTTC
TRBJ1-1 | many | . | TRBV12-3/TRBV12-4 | CASSPRTVLRTEAFF | TGTGCCAGCAGTCCAAGGACAGTCCTAAGGACTGAAGCTTTCTTT
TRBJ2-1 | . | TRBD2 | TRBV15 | CATSRPLSGIVNEQFF | TGTGCCACCAGCAGACCACTTAGCGGGATAGTAAATGAGCAGTTCTTC
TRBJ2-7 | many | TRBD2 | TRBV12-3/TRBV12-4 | CASSLRGRGRNSYEQYF | TGTGCCAGCAGTTTACGGGGGCGCGGGAGGAATTCCTACGAGCAGTACTTC
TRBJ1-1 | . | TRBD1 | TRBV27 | CASSLQGALNTEAFF | TGTGCCAGCAGTCTACAGGGGGCCCTAAACACTGAAGCTTTCTTT
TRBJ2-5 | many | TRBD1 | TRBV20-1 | CSARDPGGLETQYF | TGCAGTGCTAGAGATCCAGGGGGCTTGGAGACCCAGTACTTC
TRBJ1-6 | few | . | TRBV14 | CASSQDIGNSPLHF | TGTGCCAGCAGCCAAGATATCGGAAATTCACCCCTCCACTTT
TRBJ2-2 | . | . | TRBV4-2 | CASSLGLPLNTGELFF | TGTGCCAGCAGCCTAGGACTACCTCTGAACACCGGGGAGCTGTTTTTT
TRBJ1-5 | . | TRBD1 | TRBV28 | CASLPGQGLVRGDQPQHF | TGTGCCAGCCTCCCCGGACAGGGGCTGGTTCGGGGGGATCAGCCCCAGCATTTT
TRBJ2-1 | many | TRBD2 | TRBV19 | CASGGLAGGNEQFF | TGTGCCAGTGGAGGACTAGCGGGAGGAAATGAGCAGTTCTTC
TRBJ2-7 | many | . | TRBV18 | CASSREGGGYEQYF | TGTGCCAGCTCCCGCGAGGGGGGCGGATACGAGCAGTACTTC
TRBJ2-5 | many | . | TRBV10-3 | CAISVPDPQGTQYF | TGTGCCATCAGTGTGCCAGACCCCCAAGGGACCCAGTACTTC
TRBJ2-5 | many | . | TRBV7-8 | CASSLATGGTTYQETQYF | TGTGCCAGCAGCTTAGCGACGGGGGGCACTACGTACCAAGAGACCCAGTACTTC
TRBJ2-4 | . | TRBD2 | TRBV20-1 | CSATGAGGHSGAIQYF | TGCAGTGCTACGGGAGCGGGAGGCCACTCTGGGGCCATTCAGTACTTC
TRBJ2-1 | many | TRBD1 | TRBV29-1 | CSVTSDRVLPEEQFF | TGCAGCGTTACCTCAGACAGGGTACTCCCGGAGGAGCAGTTCTTC
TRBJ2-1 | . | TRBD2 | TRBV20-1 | CSGQAGSKNNEQFF | TGCAGTGGCCAAGCGGGATCCAAGAACAATGAGCAGTTCTTC
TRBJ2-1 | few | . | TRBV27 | CASSLYESSYNEQFF | TGTGCCAGCAGTTTATATGAGAGCTCCTACAATGAGCAGTTCTTC
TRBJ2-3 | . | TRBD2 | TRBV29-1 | CSARLAGGSTDTQYF | TGCAGCGCCCGACTAGCGGGAGGGAGCACAGATACGCAGTATTTT
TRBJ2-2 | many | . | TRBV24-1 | CATSDLPGPRGELFF | TGTGCCACCAGTGATCTACCGGGACCCAGGGGGGAGCTGTTTTTT
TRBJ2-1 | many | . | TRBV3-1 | CASSQYGEGANF | TGTGCCAGCAGCCAATATGGTGAGGGCGCGAACTTC
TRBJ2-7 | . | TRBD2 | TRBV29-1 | CSVGSSGRLYEQYF | TGCAGCGTTGGGAGTAGCGGGAGGCTCTACGAGCAGTACTTC
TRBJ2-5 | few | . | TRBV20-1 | CSARWPGGSQETQYF | TGCAGTGCTAGATGGCCCGGGGGCAGCCAAGAGACCCAGTACTTC
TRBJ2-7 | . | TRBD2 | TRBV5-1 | CASSLGPGLGSYEQYF | TGCGCCAGCAGCTTGGGGCCGGGACTAGGGTCCTACGAGCAGTACTTC
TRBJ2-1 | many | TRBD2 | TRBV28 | CASSLLAGKRNEQFF | TGTGCCAGCAGTTTACTAGCGGGGAAACGGAATGAGCAGTTCTTC
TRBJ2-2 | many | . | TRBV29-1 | CSVPSRANTGELFF | TGCAGCGTTCCAAGCCGGGCCAACACCGGGGAGCTGTTTTTT
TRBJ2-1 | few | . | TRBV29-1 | CSVEGRGAYNEQFF | TGCAGCGTTGAGGGCAGGGGGGCGTACAATGAGCAGTTCTTC
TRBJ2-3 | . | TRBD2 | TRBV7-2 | CASSLTPGGRSTDTQYF | TGTGCCAGCAGCCTGACCCCGGGCGGGAGGAGCACAGATACGCAGTATTTT
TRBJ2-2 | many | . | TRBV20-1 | CSASKGRLANTGELFF | TGCAGTGCTAGTAAGGGGAGGCTAGCGAACACCGGGGAGCTGTTTTTT
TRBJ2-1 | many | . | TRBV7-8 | CASSLRERSIGEQFF | TGTGCCAGCAGCCTTCGGGAGCGCTCCATCGGTGAGCAGTTCTTC
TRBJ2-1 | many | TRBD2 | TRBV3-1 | CASSQGRLAGRSHNEQFF | TGTGCCAGCAGCCAGGGGAGACTAGCGGGGAGGTCCCACAATGAGCAGTTCTTC
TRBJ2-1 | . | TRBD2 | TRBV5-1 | CASSLTSGSTDEQFF | TGCGCCAGCAGCTTGACTAGCGGGAGCACCGATGAGCAGTTCTTC
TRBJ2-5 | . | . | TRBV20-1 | CSARDSTGQKTQYF | TGCAGTGCTAGAGATTCGACGGGACAAAAGACCCAGTACTTC
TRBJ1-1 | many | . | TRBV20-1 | CSARVAQTNTEAFF | TGCAGTGCTAGAGTAGCCCAAACGAACACTGAAGCTTTCTTT
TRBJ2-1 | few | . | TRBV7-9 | CASNPQAVGVGQFF | TGTGCCAGCAACCCTCAGGCGGTAGGCGTGGGGCAGTTCTTC
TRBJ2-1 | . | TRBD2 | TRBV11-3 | CASSLRTSGPYNEQFF | TGTGCCAGCAGCCTAAGGACTAGCGGACCCTACAATGAGCAGTTCTTC
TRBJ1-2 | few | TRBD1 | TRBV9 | CASSQLTGTGGVLGYTF | TGTGCCAGCAGCCAACTCACCGGGACAGGGGGTGTGCTTGGCTACACCTTC
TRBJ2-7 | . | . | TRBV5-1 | CASSPWTASYEQYF | TGCGCCAGCAGCCCATGGACAGCTTCCTACGAGCAGTACTTC
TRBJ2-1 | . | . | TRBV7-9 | CASIQDFIGTNEQFF | TGTGCCAGCATCCAAGACTTTATTGGGACCAATGAGCAGTTCTTC
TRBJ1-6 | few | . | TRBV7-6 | CASSLKRLGESPLHF | TGTGCCAGCAGCTTAAAAAGGCTAGGGGAATCACCCCTCCACTTT
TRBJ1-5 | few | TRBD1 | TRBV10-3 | CAISDGQGGRQPQHF | TGTGCCATCAGCGACGGACAGGGTGGGCGACAGCCCCAGCATTTT
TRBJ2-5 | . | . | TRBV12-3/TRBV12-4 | CASAITGPAQETQYF | TGTGCCAGCGCCATAACGGGGCCTGCCCAAGAGACCCAGTACTTC
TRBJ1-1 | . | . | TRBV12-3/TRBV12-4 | CANREVPGTEAFF | TGTGCCAACCGGGAGGTTCCAGGCACTGAAGCTTTCTTT
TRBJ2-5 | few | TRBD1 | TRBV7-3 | CASSPGTGLRTQYF | TGTGCCAGCAGCCCCGGGACAGGCCTTAGGACCCAGTACTTC
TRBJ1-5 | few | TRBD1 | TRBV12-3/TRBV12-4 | CARSDRGFSNQPQHF | TGTGCCAGGTCCGACAGGGGGTTTAGCAATCAGCCCCAGCATTTT
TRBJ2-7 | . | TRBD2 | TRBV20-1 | CSAQTGGGHSYEQYF | TGCAGTGCCCAAACTGGGGGGGGTCACTCCTACGAGCAGTACTTC
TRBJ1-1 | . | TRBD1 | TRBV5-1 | CASSLQGQGGEAFF | TGCGCCAGCAGCTTGCAGGGACAGGGGGGTGAAGCTTTCTTT
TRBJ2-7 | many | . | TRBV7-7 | CASSPDRSSYEQYF | TGTGCCAGCAGCCCCGACAGGTCCTCCTACGAGCAGTACTTC
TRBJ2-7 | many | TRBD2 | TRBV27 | CASSFAGSGRAYEQYF | TGTGCCAGCAGTTTTGCGGGGAGCGGGAGGGCTTACGAGCAGTACTTC
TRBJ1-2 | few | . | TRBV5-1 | CASSFGWQTNYGYTF | TGCGCCAGCAGCTTCGGATGGCAGACCAACTATGGCTACACCTTC
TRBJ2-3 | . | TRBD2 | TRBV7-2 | CASRTQAGGPDTQYF | TGTGCCAGCCGAACTCAAGCGGGAGGGCCGGATACGCAGTATTTT
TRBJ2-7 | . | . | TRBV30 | CAWSALRGAYEQYF | TGTGCCTGGAGTGCCCTCAGGGGCGCCTACGAGCAGTACTTC
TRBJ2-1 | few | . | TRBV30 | CAQRADYNEQFF | TGTGCCCAACGGGCAGATTACAATGAGCAGTTCTTC
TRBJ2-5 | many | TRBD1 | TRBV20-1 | CSATDRGGETQYF | TGCAGTGCCACTGACAGGGGCGGGGAGACCCAGTACTTC
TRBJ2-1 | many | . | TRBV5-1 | CASSLLERSSYNEQFF | TGCGCCAGCAGCCTCCTGGAGCGGAGCTCCTACAATGAGCAGTTCTTC
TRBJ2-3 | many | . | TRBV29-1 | CSGIPGDTQYF | TGCAGCGGGATCCCAGGGGATACGCAGTATTTT